This entry lists 5 T cell receptor beta chains sequenced from one sample in a study of T cell changes during pregnancy in multiple sclerosis. Measured with immunoSEQ multiplex PCR; TCRdb has only the in-frame clones, and not every one. The repertoire holds under 40,000 clones, with 75% to 95% as singletons. The sequencing here drew on CD4+ T cells from peripheral blood mononuclear cells, taken in the third trimester of pregnancy. The source of these receptors is a female donor in good health, enrolled as a control in a pregnancy study.

This chain links TRBV6-1 with TRBJ2-1; 10 bases map to TRBD2. V was clipped by 11 bases and J by 5 bases; unmatched bases: 9. Germline V gene sequence: CDR1 MNHNS, CDR2 SASEGT. The CDR3 contains 14 residues. DNA for the CDR3: TGTGCCGTACCAACTAGCGGGGCGAACAATGAGCAGTTCTTC. It encodes CAVPTSGANNEQFF.

The CDR3 region has the DNA TGTGCCAGCAGTTTAAAAGGAGCAACCTACGAGCAGTACTTC. This codes for CASSLKGATYEQYF. The rearrangement uses TRBV27 and TRBJ2-7, with D unclear. The CDR3 is made up of 14 amino acids. Trimming shortened V by 2 bases and J by 2 bases, and 10 bases separated the two germline ends. Germline-derived CDR1 and CDR2 are MNHEY and SMNVEV (reference sequence).

This clone was seen a handful of times. The chain has TRBV19 and TRBJ2-2; 10 bases align to TRBD2. The length of the CDR3 is 14 residues. V lost 6 bases and J lost 8; bases outside the gene matches: 6. The germline V gene has CDR1 LNHDA and CDR2 SQIVND (reference sequence). The CDR3 nucleotides read TGTGCCAGTAGACAGCGGGAGGGCCTAGGGGAGCTGTTTTTT. Translation gives CASRQREGLGELFF.

In its sample, this clone was seen once. The J gene is TRBJ1-3, the V gene TRBV9; D remains ambiguous. Germline CDR1 reads SGDLS; CDR2 reads YYNGEE. The CDR3 is 17 amino acids. V shed 0 bases and J shed 0 bases, with 13 bases lying between them. The CDR3 bases are TGTGCCAGCAGCGTAGGGTCCCGGTCCTACTCTGGAAACACCATATATTTT. Translated: CASSVGSRSYSGNTIYF.

V and J are TRBV18 and TRBJ2-3; D unclear. This CDR3 has 14 residues. Germline V gene sequence: CDR1 KGHSH, CDR2 LQKENI. Trimming removed 2 bases from V and 6 bases from J, with 12 bases in between. The CDR3 sequence: CASSPYSIGDTQYF. The CDR3 nucleotides read TGTGCCAGCTCACCATACAGCATAGGTGATACGCAGTATTTT.